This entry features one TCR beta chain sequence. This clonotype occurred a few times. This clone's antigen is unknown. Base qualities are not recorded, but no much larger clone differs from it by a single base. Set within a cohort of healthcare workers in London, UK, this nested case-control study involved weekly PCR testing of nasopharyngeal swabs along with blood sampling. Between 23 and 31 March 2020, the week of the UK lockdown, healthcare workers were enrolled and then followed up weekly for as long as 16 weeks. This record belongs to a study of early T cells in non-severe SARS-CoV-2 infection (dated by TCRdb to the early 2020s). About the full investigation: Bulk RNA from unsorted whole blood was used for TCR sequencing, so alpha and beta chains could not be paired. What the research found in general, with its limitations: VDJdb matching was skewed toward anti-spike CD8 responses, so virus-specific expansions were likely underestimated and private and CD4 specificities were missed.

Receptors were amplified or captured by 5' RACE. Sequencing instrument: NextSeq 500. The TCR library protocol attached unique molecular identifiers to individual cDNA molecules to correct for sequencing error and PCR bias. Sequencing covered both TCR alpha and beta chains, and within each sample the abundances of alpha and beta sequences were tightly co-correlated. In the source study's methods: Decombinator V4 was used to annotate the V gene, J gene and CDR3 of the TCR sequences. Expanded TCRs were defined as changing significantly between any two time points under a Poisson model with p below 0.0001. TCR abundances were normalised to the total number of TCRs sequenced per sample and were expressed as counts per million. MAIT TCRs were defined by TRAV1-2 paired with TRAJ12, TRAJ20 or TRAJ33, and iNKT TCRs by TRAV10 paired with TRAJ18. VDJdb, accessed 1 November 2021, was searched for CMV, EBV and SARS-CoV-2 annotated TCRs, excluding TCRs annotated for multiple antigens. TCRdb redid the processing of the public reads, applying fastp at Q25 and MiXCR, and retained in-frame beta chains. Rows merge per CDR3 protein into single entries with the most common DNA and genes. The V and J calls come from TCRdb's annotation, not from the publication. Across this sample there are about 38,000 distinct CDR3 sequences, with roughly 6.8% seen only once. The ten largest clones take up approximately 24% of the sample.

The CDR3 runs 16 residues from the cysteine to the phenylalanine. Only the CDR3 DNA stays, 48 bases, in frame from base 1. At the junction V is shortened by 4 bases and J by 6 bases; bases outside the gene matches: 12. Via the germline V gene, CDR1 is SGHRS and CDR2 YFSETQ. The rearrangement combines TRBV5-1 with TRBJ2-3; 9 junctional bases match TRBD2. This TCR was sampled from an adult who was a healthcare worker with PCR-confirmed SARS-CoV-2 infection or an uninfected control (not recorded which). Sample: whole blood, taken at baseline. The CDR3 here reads CASSRGIAGVKDTQYF. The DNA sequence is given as TGCGCCAGCAGCCGGGGGATAGCGGGAGTTAAGGATACGCAGTATTTT.